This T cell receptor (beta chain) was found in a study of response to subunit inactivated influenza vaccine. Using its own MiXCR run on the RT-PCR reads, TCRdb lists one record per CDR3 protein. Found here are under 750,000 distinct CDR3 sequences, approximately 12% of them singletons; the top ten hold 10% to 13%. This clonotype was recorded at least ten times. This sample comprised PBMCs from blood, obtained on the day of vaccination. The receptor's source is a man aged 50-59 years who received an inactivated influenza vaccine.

The CDR3 sequence: CASSFGKSYEQYF. The DNA for the CDR3 is TGTGCCAGCAGTTTTGGGAAGAGCTACGAGCAGTACTTC. This chain uses TRBV12-3 or TRBV12-4 with TRBJ2-7; D uncertain. There are 13 residues in the CDR3. The V end lost 3 bases, the J end lost 3 bases, and 9 bases lay between the germline ends.